This T cell receptor beta chain was obtained from a study of blood T cell repertoires in COVID-19. Study overall: From the United States, Italy and Spain came samples of acute and convalescent COVID-19. T cells, B-cell-depleted T cells, or PBMCs provided the cDNA or gDNA that served as material.

Germline assignment: CDR1 SGDLS and CDR2 YYNGEE. Between the trimmed V and J ends, which lost 7 bases and 0 bases, there was a span of 7 bases. The CDR3 is 12 residues long. Per the original methods: Amplifying reference gene primers gave estimates of nucleated cell counts. Assay: immunoSEQ multiplex PCR; the TCRdb copy retains only in-frame clones and omits some. V, J and clone size were drawn from that table, and D and trimming were deduced from the DNA. Seen here are 75,000 to 95,000 clones, about 83% observed once, and the top ten hold about 5.3%. This rearrangement joins TRBV9 to TRBJ1-2, with D hard to call. This TCR was sampled from a man in his 60s with acute or convalescent COVID-19. The sample comprised peripheral blood. CDR3 nucleotides: TGTGCCAGCGAGGGAGCTAACTATGGCTACACCTTC. The encoded protein is CASEGANYGYTF.